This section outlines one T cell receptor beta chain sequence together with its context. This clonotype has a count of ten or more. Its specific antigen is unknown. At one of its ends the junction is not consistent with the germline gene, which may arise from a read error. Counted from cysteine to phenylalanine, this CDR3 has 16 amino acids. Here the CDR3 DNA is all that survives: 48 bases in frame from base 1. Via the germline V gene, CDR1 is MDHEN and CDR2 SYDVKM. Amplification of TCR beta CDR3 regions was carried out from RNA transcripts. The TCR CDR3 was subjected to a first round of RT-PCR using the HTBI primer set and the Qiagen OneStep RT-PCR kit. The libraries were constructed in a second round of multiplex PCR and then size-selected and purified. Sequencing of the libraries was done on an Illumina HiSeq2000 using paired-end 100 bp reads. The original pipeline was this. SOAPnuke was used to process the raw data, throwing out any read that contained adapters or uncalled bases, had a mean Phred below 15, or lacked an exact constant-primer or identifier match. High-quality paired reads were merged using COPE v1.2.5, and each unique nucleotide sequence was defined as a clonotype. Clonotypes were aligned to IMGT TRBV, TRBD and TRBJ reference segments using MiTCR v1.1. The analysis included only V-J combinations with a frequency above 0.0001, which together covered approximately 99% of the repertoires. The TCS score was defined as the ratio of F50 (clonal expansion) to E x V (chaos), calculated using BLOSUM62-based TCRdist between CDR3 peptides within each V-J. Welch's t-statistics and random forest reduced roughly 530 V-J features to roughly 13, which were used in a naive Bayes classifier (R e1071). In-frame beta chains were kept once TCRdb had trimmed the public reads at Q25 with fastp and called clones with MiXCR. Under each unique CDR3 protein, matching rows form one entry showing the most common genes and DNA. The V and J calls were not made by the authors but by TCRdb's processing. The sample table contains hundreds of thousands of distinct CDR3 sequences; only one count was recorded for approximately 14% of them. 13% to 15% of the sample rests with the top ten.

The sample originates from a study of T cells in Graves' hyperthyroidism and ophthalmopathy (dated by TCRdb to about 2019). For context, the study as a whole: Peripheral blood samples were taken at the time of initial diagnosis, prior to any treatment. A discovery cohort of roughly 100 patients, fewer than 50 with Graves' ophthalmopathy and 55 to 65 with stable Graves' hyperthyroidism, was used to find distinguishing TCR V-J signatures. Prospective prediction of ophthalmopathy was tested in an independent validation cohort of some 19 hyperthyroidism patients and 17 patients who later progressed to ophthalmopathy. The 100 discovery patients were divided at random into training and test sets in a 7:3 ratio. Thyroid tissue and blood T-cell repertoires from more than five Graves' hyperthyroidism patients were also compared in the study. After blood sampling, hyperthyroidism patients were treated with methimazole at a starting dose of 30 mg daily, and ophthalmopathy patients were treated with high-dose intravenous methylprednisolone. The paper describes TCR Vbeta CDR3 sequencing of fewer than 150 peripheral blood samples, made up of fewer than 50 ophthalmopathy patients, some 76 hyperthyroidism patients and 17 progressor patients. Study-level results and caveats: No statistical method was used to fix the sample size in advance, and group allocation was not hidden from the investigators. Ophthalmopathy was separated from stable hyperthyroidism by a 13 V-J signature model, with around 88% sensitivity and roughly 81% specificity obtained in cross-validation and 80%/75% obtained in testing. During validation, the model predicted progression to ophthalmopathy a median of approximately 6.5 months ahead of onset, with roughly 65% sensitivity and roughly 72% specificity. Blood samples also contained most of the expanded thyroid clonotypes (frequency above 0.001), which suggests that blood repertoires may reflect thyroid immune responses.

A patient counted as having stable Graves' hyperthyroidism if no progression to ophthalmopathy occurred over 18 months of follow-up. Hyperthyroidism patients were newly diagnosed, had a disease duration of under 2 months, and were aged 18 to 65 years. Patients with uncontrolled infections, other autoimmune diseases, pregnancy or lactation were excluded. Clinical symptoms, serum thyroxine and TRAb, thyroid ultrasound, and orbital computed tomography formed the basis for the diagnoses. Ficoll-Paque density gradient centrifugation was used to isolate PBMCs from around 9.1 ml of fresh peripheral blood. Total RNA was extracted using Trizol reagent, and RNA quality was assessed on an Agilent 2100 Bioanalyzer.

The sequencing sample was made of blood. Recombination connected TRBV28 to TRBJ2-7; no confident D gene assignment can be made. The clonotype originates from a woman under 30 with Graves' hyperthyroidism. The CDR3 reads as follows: CASTDLARTLSHEQYF. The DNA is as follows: TGTGCCAGCACTGATTTGGCTAGGACCCTCTCCCACGAGCAGTACTTC.